This T cell receptor (beta chain) was recovered during a study of blood T cell repertoires in COVID-19. Clones were sequenced by immunoSEQ multiplex PCR, and TCRdb holds only the in-frame ones, with some missing. The profile shows 290,000 or so clones, approximately 90% of them singletons. CDR1 is LGHNA, CDR2 YSLEER, per germline. The V and J ends lost 0 bases and 0 bases, in that order; junction bases with no gene match: 4. The CDR3 contains 17 residues. This chain connects TRBV4-3 to TRBJ2-7; the match to TRBD2 covers 11 bases. Material for sequencing was PBMCs or T cells enriched from blood (not recorded which). The sequence was collected from a woman in her thirties who had recovered from COVID-19. CDR3 sequence reads: CASSQELAGGYSYEQYF. In DNA, the CDR3 is TGCGCCAGCAGCCAAGAGCTAGCGGGAGGCTACTCCTACGAGCAGTACTTC.